This T cell receptor (beta chain) is from a study of a mutant IDH1 vaccine in newly diagnosed glioma. On the study more broadly: Patients, over weeks 1, 3, 5, 7, 11, 15, 19 and 23, received a total of eight vaccinations. Males made up 62.5% and females about 38% of treated patients, whose mean age was about 41 years. Those enrolled had earlier been treated with radiotherapy, temozolomide, or both, mostly both. Study-wide results and limits: Variations in leading peripheral T cell clonotypes appeared to have no connection with pseudoprogression.

Of note for this clone: Antigen: not known.

The time point here: week 5, during vaccination. Each vaccine dose was 300 ug of mutant IDH1 20-mer peptide, with topical imiquimod. Profiled with immunoSEQ multiplex PCR; TCRdb holds only in-frame clones, not every one. In the table there are around 29,000 clones, around 90% of which are singletons. This receptor was taken from a woman aged 40 to 50 with glioma. Some clones in this sample may be carry-over from other donors' samples. The sequenced sample was peripheral blood mononuclear cells (PBMCs), obtained from a glioma patient whose treatment included an IDH1 peptide vaccine.

DNA for the CDR3: TGCAGTGCGTTCCGGGACGCAAGTGAACAGACCCAGTACTTC. The encoded protein is CSAFRDASEQTQYF. The chain couples TRBV29-1 to TRBJ2-5; D possibly uses TRBD1 or TRBD2 (5 bases each). CDR1 is SQVTM, CDR2 ANQGSEA, per germline. The CDR3 covers 14 residues.